These 10 T cell receptor beta chains originate from one sample sequenced in a study of neurological immune-mediated disorders. TCRdb fed the 5' RACE reads into MiXCR, producing one record per CDR3 protein. The sample includes fewer than 60,000 distinct CDR3 sequences, 3% to 4.5% of them seen just once. Specimen: PBMCs. Every receptor here comes from a man between 60 and 75 years old with multiple sclerosis.

This clonotype was counted only a few times. This sequence may be a read error, since a much larger clone differs from it by one base. The gene calls are TRBV20-1 and TRBJ2-3; D possibly corresponds to TRBD2 (5 bases). Germline V lookup: CDR1 DFQATT, CDR2 SNEGSKA (reference sequence). The CDR3 loop spans 12 amino acids. V dropped 6 bases and J dropped 8 bases, with 15 bases sitting between them. DNA for the CDR3: TGCAGTGCGCCTTCGGGATATGGTACGCAGTATTTT. Amino acid sequence: CSAPSGYGTQYF.

This clonotype was observed at least ten times. The chain employs TRBV20-1 and TRBJ2-5; D is possibly TRBD2 (6 bases). This CDR3 is built from 14 residues. Trimming removed 0 bases at V and 4 bases at J, with 12 bases between. Germline V lookup: CDR1 DFQATT, CDR2 SNEGSKA (reference sequence). CDR3 sequence: CSAREWRDGETQYF. For the CDR3, the DNA is TGCAGTGCTAGAGAATGGAGGGATGGAGAGACCCAGTACTTC.

This clonotype was observed many times. V is TRBV20-1 and J is TRBJ1-1; 8 bases fit TRBD1. CDR3 size: 14 residues. The trim removed 6 bases at V and 1 base at J, leaving 7 bases unmatched. Germline V gene data show CDR1 as DFQATT and CDR2 as SNEGSKA (reference sequence). This CDR3 reads CSARGRTANTEAFF. CDR3 coding DNA: TGCAGTGCCAGGGGGCGGACAGCGAACACTGAAGCTTTCTTT.

The sample holds a few counts of this clonotype. The chain employs TRBV20-1 and TRBJ2-3; TRBD2 is a possible D gene (7 bases). The V gene's germline CDR1 is DFQATT and CDR2 SNEGSKA (reference sequence). Trimming took 1 base from V and 0 from J, leaving 17 bases between them. This CDR3 spans 17 amino acids. CDR3 amino acids: CSARATSGGSSTDTQYF. DNA of the CDR3: TGCAGTGCTAGAGCCACCTCGGGGGGCAGCAGCACAGATACGCAGTATTTT.

The chain recombines TRBV7-8 with TRBJ2-2, with TRBD2 identical over 10 bases. The V segment lost 3 bases and the J segment 3 bases; nucleotides outside the gene matches: 10. The CDR3 has 18 residues. The V gene's germline CDR1 is SGHVS and CDR2 FQNEAQ. The chain's CDR3 is CASSLGLARRRDTGELFF. The CDR3 region has the DNA TGTGCCAGCAGCTTGGGACTAGCGCGTCGTCGGGACACCGGGGAGCTGTTTTTT. Full variable domain (outside the CDR3, taken from reference TRBV7-8 and TRBJ2-2): GAGVSQSPRYKVAKRGQDVALRCDPISGHVSLFWYQQALGQGPEFLTYFQNEAQLDKSGLPSDRFFAERPEGSVSTLKIQRTQQEDSAVYLCASSLGLARRRDTGELFFGEGSRLTVL.

This clonotype was counted ten times or more. This CDR3 is CASSPDGRIANYGYTF. DNA for the CDR3: TGTGCCAGCAGCCCTGACGGACGGATAGCTAACTATGGCTACACCTTC. J is TRBJ1-2 and V is TRBV3-1; D not certain. Germline values: CDR1 LGHDT, CDR2 YNNKEL (reference sequence). The CDR3 has 16 residues. The V and J ends lost 4 bases and 0 bases respectively, with 15 bases between them.

This clonotype was detected ten times or more. The V call is TRBV12-3 or TRBV12-4, the J call TRBJ2-7, with a possible D match to TRBD1 (6 bases). CDR3 length equals 15 residues. V lost 0 bases and J lost 2, with 11 bases in between. The CDR3 reads CASSLAATGPYEQYF. CDR3 bases: TGTGCCAGCAGTTTAGCGGCGACAGGCCCCTACGAGCAGTACTTC.

The table lists this clonotype with many counts. This sequence joins TRBV5-5 and TRBJ2-1, with 9 bases matching TRBD1. This CDR3 region has 16 residues. The J segment lost 8 bases and the V segment lost 0 bases, leaving 9 bases of the junction unmatched. Germline lookup yields CDR1 SGHKS and CDR2 YYEKEE (reference sequence). In DNA, the CDR3 is TGTGCCAGCAGCTTGGGTCCCGGGACAGGGATCGATGAGCAGTTCTTC. Translated: CASSLGPGTGIDEQFF.

The table lists this clonotype with many counts. This sequence joins TRBV5-5 and TRBJ2-1; D gene unclear. Trimming removed 4 bases from V and 6 bases from J, with 8 bases in between. Per germline, CDR1 SGHKS and CDR2 YYEKEE (reference sequence). CDR3 length: 12 residues. In DNA form, the CDR3 reads TGTGCCAGCAGCCGGGTCGGCAATGAGCAGTTCTTC. As protein: CASSRVGNEQFF.

The chain combines TRBV29-1 with TRBJ1-1; maybe TRBD1 (5 bases). Trimming took off 7 bases at V and 1 base at J, with 13 bases between the two ends. Germline V gives CDR1 SQVTM, CDR2 ANQGSEA. This CDR3 spans 13 amino acids. This CDR3 is CSAGAQGNTEAFF. CDR3 DNA: TGCAGCGCTGGGGCCCAGGGGAACACTGAAGCTTTCTTT.